This T cell receptor beta chain was sequenced in a study of identical twins. TCRdb re-called the 5' RACE reads with MiXCR, one entry per CDR3 protein. The sample consists of about 520,000 distinct CDR3 sequences, roughly a fifth of them appearing once. The CDR3 totals 13 residues. The germline gives CDR1 SGHRS, CDR2 YFSETQ. The V and J ends lost 0 bases and 8 bases respectively, with 8 bases between them. General study points: Out-of-frame TCR alpha sharing observed in monozygotic twins exceeded model estimates.

This clonotype was recorded a few times. What it binds is not known. This same sample was also part of a study on T cells expressing NK-cell markers.

This TCR derives from a woman under 30 in good health. The rearrangement uses TRBV5-1 and TRBJ2-2; no clear D. The sample consisted of CD4+ T cells sorted from blood. Here the CDR3 reads CASSLAMAGELFF. The CDR3 DNA reads TGCGCCAGCAGCTTGGCCATGGCGGGGGAGCTGTTTTTT.